The clone carrying this T cell receptor (beta chain) showed up many times. Its antigen is unknown. The data originate from a study of T cells in Graves' hyperthyroidism and ophthalmopathy. Study-wide findings and caveats: Ophthalmopathy prediction by the model preceded onset by a median roughly 6 months. Most thyroid clonotypes expanded above 0.001 were also detected in blood.

Recently diagnosed hyperthyroidism of less than 2 months' duration affected patients aged 18 to 65. The authors took PBMCs from 10 ml fresh peripheral blood. V trimming: 3 bases; J trimming: 3 bases; junction bases outside the gene matches: 3. This CDR3 is 15 amino acids long. There were TCR beta CDR3 regions amplified from RNA transcripts. With the HTBI primer set, the TCR CDR3 went through a first round of RT-PCR. TCRdb recomputed calls from the multiplex PCR reads with MiXCR, one row per CDR3 protein. The repertoire consists of 130,000 or so distinct CDR3 sequences, with around 20% occurring once and the leading ten covering 65% to 80%.

The sample taken for sequencing was blood. The TCR sequence derives from a woman between 50 and 59 years old with Graves' hyperthyroidism that later progressed to Graves' ophthalmopathy. The V gene is TRBV12-3 or TRBV12-4, the J gene TRBJ2-5, with 11 bases matching TRBD1. CDR3 nucleotide sequence: TGTGCCAGCAGTTTCGTGGGACAGGGGGAAGAGACCCAGTACTTC. Its translation: CASSFVGQGEETQYF.